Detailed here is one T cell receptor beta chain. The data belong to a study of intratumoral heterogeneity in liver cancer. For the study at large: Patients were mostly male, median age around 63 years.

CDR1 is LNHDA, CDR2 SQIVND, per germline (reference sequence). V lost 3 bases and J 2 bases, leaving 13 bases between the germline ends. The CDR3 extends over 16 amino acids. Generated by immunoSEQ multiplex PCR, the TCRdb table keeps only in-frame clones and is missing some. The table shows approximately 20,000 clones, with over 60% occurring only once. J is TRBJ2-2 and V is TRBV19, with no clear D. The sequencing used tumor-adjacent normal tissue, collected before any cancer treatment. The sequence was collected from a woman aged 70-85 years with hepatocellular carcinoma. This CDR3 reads CASSISAFRNTGELFF. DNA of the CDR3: TGTGCCAGTAGTATCTCAGCATTCAGAAACACCGGGGAGCTGTTTTTT.